Following are 2 T cell receptor beta chains from one sample sequenced in a study of cytomegalovirus exposure and HLA in healthy donors. The PCR made use of 60 Vbeta and 13 Jbeta primers. Method: immunoSEQ multiplex PCR; TCRdb's copy keeps in-frame clones and lacks some. The table lists around 130,000 clones, 75% to 90% of them singletons, with approximately 6% in the top ten. The source material was PBMCs. The receptors come from a woman aged 40 to 55 in good health and CMV-seropositive.

The chain carries TRBV5-1 and TRBJ1-1; D possibly corresponds to TRBD1 (6 bases). The length of the CDR3 is 13 residues. In germline, CDR1 is SGHRS, CDR2 YFSETQ. V was shortened by 2 bases and J by 1 base, with 6 bases between the two germline ends. The CDR3 DNA is TGCGCCAGCAGCTTAGGGGGGAACACTGAAGCTTTCTTT. The encoded protein is CASSLGGNTEAFF.

J is TRBJ1-3 and V is TRBV9; TRBD1 matches at 11 bases. This CDR3 contains 17 residues. The trim removed 3 bases at V and 1 base at J, leaving 6 bases unmatched. CDR1 is SGDLS and CDR2 is YYNGEE in the germline V gene. The CDR3, as DNA: TGTGCCAGCAGCGCGGGACAGGGGGTAAGGTCTGGAAACACCATATATTTT. It encodes CASSAGQGVRSGNTIYF.